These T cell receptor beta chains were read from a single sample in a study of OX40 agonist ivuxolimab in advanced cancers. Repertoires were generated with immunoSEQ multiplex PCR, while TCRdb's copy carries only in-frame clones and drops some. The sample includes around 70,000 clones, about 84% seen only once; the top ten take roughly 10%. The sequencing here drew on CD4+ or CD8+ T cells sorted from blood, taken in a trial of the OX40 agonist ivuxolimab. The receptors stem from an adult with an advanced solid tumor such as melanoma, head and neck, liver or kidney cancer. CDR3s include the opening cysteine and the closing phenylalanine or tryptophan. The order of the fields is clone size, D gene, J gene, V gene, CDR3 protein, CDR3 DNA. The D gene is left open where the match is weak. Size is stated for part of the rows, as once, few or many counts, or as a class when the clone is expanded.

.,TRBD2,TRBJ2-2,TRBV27,CASSFSQRGLAGSAGELFF,TGTGCCAGCAGTTTCTCACAGCGGGGACTAGCCGGGTCGGCCGGGGAGCTGTTTTTT
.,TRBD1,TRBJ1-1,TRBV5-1,CASRTQGGVMRTEAFF,TGCGCCAGCAGAACTCAGGGGGGCGTAATGCGGACTGAAGCTTTCTTT
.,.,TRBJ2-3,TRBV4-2,CASSQEGGPDTQYF,TGTGCCAGCAGCCAAGAGGGGGGCCCAGATACGCAGTATTTT
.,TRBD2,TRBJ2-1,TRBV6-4,CASRVLAGGRNEQFF,TGTGCCAGCAGAGTACTAGCGGGGGGCCGTAATGAGCAGTTCTTC
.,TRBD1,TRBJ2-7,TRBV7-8,CASSMDRGTSSEQYF,TGTGCCAGCAGCATGGACAGGGGGACGTCCTCCGAGCAGTACTTC
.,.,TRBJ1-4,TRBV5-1,CASSLPGATNEKLFF,TGCGCCAGCAGCTTGCCCGGCGCGACTAATGAAAAACTGTTTTTT
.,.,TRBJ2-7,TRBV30,CAWSGVRGGTYEQYF,TGTGCCTGGAGTGGTGTTAGAGGGGGAACTTACGAGCAGTACTTC
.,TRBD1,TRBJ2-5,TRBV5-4,CASSQRDREETQYF,TGTGCCAGCAGCCAGCGGGACAGGGAGGAGACCCAGTACTTC
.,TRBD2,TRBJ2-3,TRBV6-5,CASTTGGPSADTQYF,TGTGCCAGCACCACGGGGGGGCCCAGCGCAGATACGCAGTATTTT
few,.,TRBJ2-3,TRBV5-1,CASRFDLAPTDTQYF,TGCGCCAGCAGGTTTGACTTGGCGCCCACAGATACGCAGTATTTT
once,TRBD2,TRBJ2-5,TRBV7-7,CASSFSYPGLAGGLNRETQYF,TGTGCCAGCAGCTTTTCCTATCCGGGACTAGCGGGAGGCCTCAACAGGGAGACCCAGTACTTC
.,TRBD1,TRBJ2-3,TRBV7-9,CASSPQTGDTDTQYF,TGTGCCAGCAGCCCCCAGACAGGGGACACAGATACGCAGTATTTT
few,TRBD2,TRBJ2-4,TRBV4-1,CASSLTSGGTKNIQYF,TGCGCCAGCAGCCTAACTAGCGGGGGGACCAAAAACATTCAGTACTTC
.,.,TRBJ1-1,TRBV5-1,CASSYREQGRHTEAFF,TGCGCCAGCAGCTACCGCGAACAGGGAAGGCATACTGAAGCTTTCTTT
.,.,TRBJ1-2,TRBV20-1,CSPRETYGYTF,TGCAGCCCCCGGGAGACCTATGGCTACACCTTC
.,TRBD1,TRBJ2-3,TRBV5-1,CASSRTGSADTQYF,TGCGCCAGCAGCAGGACAGGGTCGGCAGATACGCAGTATTTT
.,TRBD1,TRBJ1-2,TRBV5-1,CASSLGTGQAYGYTF,TGCGCCAGCAGCTTGGGGACAGGGCAGGCCTATGGCTACACCTTC
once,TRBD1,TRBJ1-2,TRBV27,CASSPILDTGDYGYTF,TGTGCCAGCAGCCCCATCCTGGATACAGGGGACTATGGCTACACCTTC
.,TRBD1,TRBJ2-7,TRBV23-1,CASSQSPPGQAFENREQYF,TGCGCCAGCAGTCAATCCCCCCCCGGACAGGCCTTTGAAAACCGCGAGCAGTACTTC
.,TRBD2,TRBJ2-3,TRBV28,CASSPYGGGLTDTQYF,TGTGCCAGCAGTCCCTACGGGGGAGGGCTCACAGATACGCAGTATTTT
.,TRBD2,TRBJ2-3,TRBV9,CASSLRTSGGPDTQYF,TGTGCCAGCAGCCTTAGGACTAGCGGGGGCCCAGATACGCAGTATTTT
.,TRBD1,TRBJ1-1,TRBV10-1,CASSGTGVNTEAFF,TGCGCCAGCAGTGGGACAGGGGTGAACACTGAAGCTTTCTTT
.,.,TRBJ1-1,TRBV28,CASRTPGGNTEAFF,TGTGCCAGCAGAACCCCGGGGGGTAACACTGAAGCTTTCTTT
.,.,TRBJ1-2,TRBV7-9,CASRMDGEGYGYTF,TGTGCCAGCAGGATGGACGGGGAGGGCTATGGCTACACCTTC
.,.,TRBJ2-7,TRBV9,CASSGTGDPYEQYF,TGTGCCAGCAGCGGCACCGGGGACCCTTACGAGCAGTACTTC
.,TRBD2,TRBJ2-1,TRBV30,CAWTTGGKQFF,TGTGCCTGGACCACGGGAGGAAAGCAGTTCTTC
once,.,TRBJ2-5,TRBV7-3,CASSLTHGQYQETQYF,TGTGCCAGCAGCTTAACCCACGGACAGTACCAAGAGACCCAGTACTTC
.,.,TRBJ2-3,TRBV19,CASRENRDWVTDTQYF,TGTGCCAGTCGGGAAAACAGGGATTGGGTCACAGATACGCAGTATTTT
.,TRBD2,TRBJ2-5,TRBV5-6,CASSLSLAGEETQYF,TGTGCCAGCAGCTTATCACTAGCGGGGGAGGAGACCCAGTACTTC
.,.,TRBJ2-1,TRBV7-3,CASSLNQGSYNEQFF,TGTGCCAGCAGCTTAAATCAGGGGTCCTACAATGAGCAGTTCTTC
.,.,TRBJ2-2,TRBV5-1,CASSLTVNTGELFF,TGCGCCAGCAGCTTAACAGTGAACACCGGGGAGCTGTTTTTT
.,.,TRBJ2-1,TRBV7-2,CASSLVVARGNEQFF,TGTGCCAGCAGCTTAGTGGTAGCAAGAGGCAATGAGCAGTTCTTC
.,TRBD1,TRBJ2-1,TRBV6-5,CASSYSSGGNEQFF,TGTGCCAGCAGTTACAGCTCAGGGGGCAATGAGCAGTTCTTC
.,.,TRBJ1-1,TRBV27,CASISGGAGTEAFF,TGTGCCAGCATCTCGGGGGGCGCGGGCACTGAAGCTTTCTTT
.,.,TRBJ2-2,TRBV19,CASTPSGAYKNTGELFF,TGTGCCAGTACCCCCTCTGGGGCGTACAAGAACACCGGGGAGCTGTTTTTT
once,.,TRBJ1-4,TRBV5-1,CASSTGEGPNEKLFF,TGCGCCAGCAGTACGGGGGAAGGGCCTAATGAAAAACTGTTTTTT
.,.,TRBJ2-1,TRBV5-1,CASSPPSSTNEQFF,TGCGCCAGCAGCCCCCCTTCCTCTACCAATGAGCAGTTCTTC
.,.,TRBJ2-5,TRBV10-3,CAISETQSAETQYF,TGTGCCATCAGTGAGACACAGTCTGCGGAGACCCAGTACTTC
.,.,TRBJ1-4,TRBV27,CASSFGEKLFF,TGTGCCAGCAGTTTCGGCGAAAAACTGTTTTTT
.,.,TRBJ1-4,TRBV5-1,CASSSYSGEKLFF,TGCGCCAGCAGTTCTTACAGCGGTGAAAAACTGTTTTTT
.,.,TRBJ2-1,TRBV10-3,CAISPDNRDEQFF,TGTGCCATCAGTCCGGACAACCGGGATGAGCAGTTCTTC
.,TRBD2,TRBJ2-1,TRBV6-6,CASRAGGSYNEQFF,TGTGCCAGCAGGGCGGGGGGCTCCTACAATGAGCAGTTCTTC
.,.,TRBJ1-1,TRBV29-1,CSVVGGNTEAFF,TGCAGCGTTGTAGGAGGGAACACTGAAGCTTTCTTT